A single sample gave rise to the 15 T cell receptor beta chains below, sequenced in a study of blood T cell repertoires in COVID-19. Assay used: immunoSEQ multiplex PCR; TCRdb lists only in-frame clones, some missing. The sample holds about 280,000 clones, roughly 85% seen once. The sample was peripheral blood. These receptors were taken from a young woman with active or convalescent COVID-19.

This rearrangement joins TRBV7-6 to TRBJ2-7; TRBD1 agrees at 8 bases. Germline assignment: CDR1 SGHVS and CDR2 FNYEAQ. CDR3 length equals 17 residues. V lost 7 bases to trimming and J lost 1 base; unmatched junction nucleotides: 15. This chain's CDR3 is CASIKPHGQGISYEQYF. The CDR3 bases are TGTGCCAGCATCAAGCCCCACGGACAGGGAATTTCCTACGAGCAGTACTTC.

The J gene is TRBJ2-3, the V gene TRBV2, with TRBD2 matching 8 bases. CDR3 length: 12 amino acids. Trimming at V came to 8 bases and at J to 5 bases, leaving 3 bases not matched to a gene. Germline assignment: CDR1 SNHLY and CDR2 FYNNEI. The CDR3 spells CASLRGGDTQYF. The CDR3 coding sequence is TGTGCCAGCCTACGGGGGGGAGATACGCAGTATTTT. The full variable domain, with the rest looked up from reference TRBV2 and TRBJ2-3, is EPEVTQTPSHQVTQMGQEVILRCVPISNHLYFYWYRQILGQKVEFLVSFYNNEISEKSEIFDDQFSVERPDGSNFTLKIRSTKLEDSAMYFCASLRGGDTQYFGPGTRLTVL.

The rearrangement links TRBV7-2 to TRBJ2-1, with D possibly being TRBD2 (6 bases). The CDR3 length is 15 residues. V was pared by 1 base and J by 1 base, with 8 bases between. Germline lookup yields CDR1 SGHTA and CDR2 FQGNSA. CDR3 in DNA: TGTGCCAGCAGCTTAGGACTAGGGTCCTACAATGAGCAGTTCTTC. Translating gives CASSLGLGSYNEQFF.

The V call is TRBV3-1 (or the pseudogene TRBV3-2), the J call TRBJ1-2; D is unclear. The V gene's germline CDR1 is LGHDT and CDR2 YNNKEL (reference sequence). V dropped 7 bases and J dropped 1 base, with 10 bases sitting between them. CDR3 length: 13 residues. The CDR3: CASTGEGNYGYTF. The DNA for the CDR3 is TGTGCCAGCACCGGAGAGGGTAACTATGGCTACACCTTC.

V is TRBV29-1 and J is TRBJ2-2, with 8 bases that match TRBD1. The CDR3 contains 17 residues. V shed 6 bases and J 1 base; nucleotides not matched to a gene: 13. Germline assignment: CDR1 SQVTM and CDR2 ANQGSEA. CDR3 residues: CSVADHWTGRNTGELFF. The CDR3 DNA reads TGCAGCGTCGCTGACCACTGGACAGGGAGGAACACCGGGGAGCTGTTTTTT.

The chain has TRBV4-2 and TRBJ2-3; 10 bases match TRBD2. Trimming removed 0 bases from V and 6 bases from J; junction bases left unmatched: 6. This CDR3 has 16 amino acids. Germline assignment: CDR1 LGHNA and CDR2 YNFKEQ. Written as DNA, the CDR3 is TGTGCCAGCAGCCAAGATTCAGCGGGGGGGGTGGATACGCAGTATTTT. It codes for CASSQDSAGGVDTQYF.

The rearrangement links TRBV30 to TRBJ1-1; 7 bases agree with TRBD1. CDR3 length: 15 amino acids. V dropped 4 bases and J dropped 0; count of bases not matched to a gene: 8. Germline assignment: CDR1 GTSNPN and CDR2 SVGIG (reference sequence). CDR3 bases: TGTGCCTGGACCCGCAGAGACAGGGTGAACACTGAAGCTTTCTTT. It codes for CAWTRRDRVNTEAFF.

This clone appeared a single time. The chain employs TRBV6-5 and TRBJ2-7, with D tentatively TRBD1 (9 bases). CDR1 and CDR2 from the germline V gene are MNHEY and SVGAGI. V lost 6 bases and J 7 bases, leaving 22 bases between the germline ends. This CDR3 region has 15 residues. CDR3 residues: CASRRRQGVAGEQYF. The CDR3 nucleotides are TGTGCCAGCAGACGTCGACAGGGGGTAGCGGGGGAGCAGTACTTC.

The chain carries TRBV3-1 (or the pseudogene TRBV3-2) and TRBJ1-2; D gene uncertain. CDR3 length equals 15 residues. Deletions cut 1 base from V and 4 bases from J, with 13 bases between. Germline values: CDR1 LGHDT, CDR2 YNNKEL (reference sequence). Written as DNA, the CDR3 is TGTGCCAGCAGCCAAGGCGGGCCGAGGAGCTATGGCTACACCTTC. Protein sequence: CASSQGGPRSYGYTF.

The chain employs TRBV30 and TRBJ2-5; the D gene is possibly TRBD2 (6 bases). Trimming took 2 bases from V and 5 from J, leaving 15 bases between them. The germline gives CDR1 GTSNPN, CDR2 SVGIG (reference sequence). This CDR3 has 14 amino acids. CDR3 coding DNA: TGTGCCTGGAGTCGGTTGGCAGGGAGGGAGACCCAGTACTTC. As protein: CAWSRLAGRETQYF.

The V and J genes are TRBV19 and TRBJ2-3; 7 nucleotides match TRBD2. The CDR3 is 14 residues long. In germline, CDR1 is LNHDA, CDR2 SQIVND (reference sequence). With 6 bases clipped from V and 1 base from J, the junction kept 4 bases outside the gene matches. The CDR3 is CASRISGGTDTQYF. The CDR3 nucleotides read TGTGCCAGTAGGATAAGCGGGGGCACAGATACGCAGTATTTT.

This chain joins TRBV9 and TRBJ1-2; D is unclear. CDR1 is SGDLS, CDR2 YYNGEE, per germline. The CDR3 runs 12 residues. The V gene lost 8 bases and the J gene lost 6 bases, with 14 bases spanning the gap. CDR3 in amino acids: CASTRMADGYTF. CDR3 DNA: TGTGCCAGTACGAGGATGGCCGATGGCTACACCTTC. Full variable domain (outside the CDR3, taken from reference TRBV9 and TRBJ1-2): DSGVTQTPKHLITATGQRVTLRCSPRSGDLSVYWYQQSLDQGLQFLIQYYNGEERAKGNILERFSAQQFPDLHSELNLSSLELGDSALYFCASTRMADGYTFGSGTRLTVV.

This clone showed up just once. V gene TRBV15 combines with J gene TRBJ2-1; possible D gene TRBD2, 6 bases. Germline CDR1 is LNHNV and CDR2 is YYDKDF (reference sequence). The CDR3 spans 16 residues. V was clipped by 0 bases and J by 6 bases, with 15 bases between them. CDR3 in amino acids: CATSRDLGGAPNEQFF. CDR3 coding DNA: TGTGCCACCAGCAGAGATCTGGGGGGTGCGCCCAATGAGCAGTTCTTC.

A note on this clone: An end of the junction differs from the germline gene, which may be a read error. This chain joins TRBV28 and TRBJ1-2; 10 positions agree with TRBD1. This CDR3 comprises 15 residues. Germline loops: CDR1 MDHEN, CDR2 SYDVKM. The CDR3: CASSQPGQGRYGYTF. The CDR3, as DNA: TGTGCCAGCAGCCAGCCGGGACAGGGGCGCTATGGCTACACTTTC.

The V gene is TRBV10-2, the J gene TRBJ1-2; D is unresolved. Trimming stripped 1 base from V and 4 bases from J, with 10 bases between. This CDR3 comprises 14 residues. The germline gives CDR1 WSHSY, CDR2 SAAADI. The CDR3 sequence: CASSEFLASYGYTF. The CDR3 DNA reads as TGCGCCAGCAGTGAGTTTTTGGCTAGCTATGGCTACACCTTC.